Below, 20 T cell receptor beta chains from the same sample are listed, as sequenced in a study of cytomegalovirus exposure and HLA in healthy donors. The PCR ran on 60 Vbeta and 13 Jbeta primers. Profiled with immunoSEQ multiplex PCR; TCRdb holds only in-frame clones, not every one. The sample contains some 170,000 clones, roughly 8.7% of which appear only once. Source material: PBMCs. All receptors come from a woman aged 30 to 39 in good health and CMV-seropositive.

This clone was seen only a few times. The chain links TRBV6-5 to TRBJ1-1; D is undetermined. The CDR3 length is 14 residues. The germline V and J ends were trimmed by 0 bases and 0 bases, with 5 bases remaining between them. Germline CDR1 reads MNHEY; CDR2 reads SVGAGI. The CDR3 DNA follows: TGTGCCAGCAGTTACTCCAGGATGAACACTGAAGCTTTCTTT. This codes for CASSYSRMNTEAFF.

J is TRBJ1-3 and V is TRBV25-1; D ambiguous. The CDR3 extends over 16 amino acids. Trimming removed 2 bases from V and 1 base from J, with 12 bases in between. The germline V gene has CDR1 MGHDK and CDR2 SYGVNS. CDR3 protein: CASSEAVTNSGNTIYF. CDR3 in DNA: TGTGCCAGCAGTGAAGCCGTGACAAATTCTGGAAACACCATATATTTT.

The V call is TRBV10-1, the J call TRBJ2-7, with TRBD2 matching 8 bases. V shed 2 bases and J 6 bases; nucleotides not matched to a gene: 15. Germline V gives CDR1 WNHNN, CDR2 SYGVQD (reference sequence). This CDR3 contains 17 residues. CDR3 coding DNA: TGCGCCAGCAGTGAGGGGGGGGAGCGGGAGTCTAGTAGCGAGCAGTACTTC. Amino acid sequence: CASSEGGERESSSEQYF.

This chain connects TRBV5-5 to TRBJ2-7; TRBD2 is a possible D gene (6 bases). This CDR3 has 14 amino acids. The V and J ends lost 0 bases and 3 bases respectively, with 10 bases between them. CDR1 and CDR2 from the germline V gene are SGHKS and YYEKEE (reference sequence). Written as DNA, the CDR3 is TGTGCCAGCAGCTTGGTTGTGGAGGGCTACGAGCAGTACTTC. It codes for CASSLVVEGYEQYF.

This clone has a handful of counts. The gene calls are TRBV11-2 and TRBJ2-2; 7 positions match TRBD1. The J segment lost 2 bases and the V segment lost 6 bases, leaving 6 bases of the junction unmatched. The CDR3 has 15 amino acids. Germline-derived CDR1 and CDR2 are SGHAT and FQNNGV. The CDR3: CASSFGTVNTGELFF. The CDR3, as DNA: TGTGCCAGCAGTTTTGGGACAGTTAACACCGGGGAGCTGTTTTTT.

As concerns this clone: Other DNA sequences of this sample code for an identical CDR3. The chain uses TRBV7-2 and TRBJ1-1; 7 nucleotides align to TRBD1. The CDR3 sequence is 15 residues long. J lost 0 bases, V lost 5 bases, and 6 bases had no gene match. Germline CDR1 SGHTA, CDR2 FQGNSA. The CDR3 region is CASSARQGLNTEAFF. CDR3 DNA sequence: TGTGCCAGCAGCGCCCGACAGGGCTTGAACACTGAAGCTTTCTTT. Variable domain in full (rest from reference TRBV7-2 and TRBJ1-1): GAGVSQSPSNKVTEKGKDVELRCDPISGHTALYWYRQSLGQGLEFLIYFQGNSAPDKSGLPSDRFSAERTGGSVSTLTIQRTQQEDSAVYLCASSARQGLNTEAFFGQGTRLTVV.

This clone was observed a few times. This chain links TRBV2 with TRBJ2-2; D gene unclear. This CDR3 is 15 amino acids long. The V and J ends lost 8 bases and 4 bases respectively, with 17 bases between them. Germline-derived CDR1 and CDR2 are SNHLY and FYNNEI. The CDR3 nucleotides are TGTGCCAGCGCTAAGAAGTCGGGTTCCACCGGGGAGCTGTTTTTT. Its translation is CASAKKSGSTGELFF.

J is TRBJ2-1 and V is TRBV5-1, with TRBD2 matching over 12 bases. In germline, CDR1 is SGHRS, CDR2 YFSETQ. V lost 3 bases and J lost 7; bases outside the gene matches: 5. The CDR3 has 15 amino acids. CDR3 region: CASSSLAGGGNEQFF. As DNA, the CDR3 is TGCGCCAGCAGCTCACTAGCGGGAGGAGGGAATGAGCAGTTCTTC.

This clone was seen more than once but under ten times. The genes are TRBV10-3 and TRBJ2-2; D remains ambiguous. The ends were cut back, 7 bases at V and 2 bases at J, with 8 bases in the middle. CDR3 length equals 13 residues. CDR1 ENHRY and CDR2 SYGVKD come from the germline V gene. CDR3 protein: CAIIENNTGELFF. CDR3 coding DNA: TGTGCCATCATAGAGAATAACACCGGGGAGCTGTTTTTT.

This clone was observed a handful of times. The chain joins TRBV5-1 to TRBJ1-5; D is unresolved. Germline V lookup: CDR1 SGHRS, CDR2 YFSETQ. V gave up 0 bases and J gave up 2 bases, with 6 bases separating them. CDR3 length: 14 amino acids. CDR3 region: CASSLAYGNQPQHF. As DNA, the CDR3 is TGCGCCAGCAGCTTGGCCTATGGCAATCAGCCCCAGCATTTT.

To note about this clone: The sample holds other DNA sequences that translate to the same CDR3. This chain connects TRBV18 to TRBJ2-7; possibly TRBD2 for D (5 bases). Germline V gene sequence: CDR1 KGHSH, CDR2 LQKENI. The ends were cut back, 3 bases at V and 5 bases at J, with 5 bases in the middle. CDR3 size: 11 residues. CDR3 nucleotides: TGTGCCAGCTCACCGCGGGACGAGCAGTACTTC. Its protein product is CASSPRDEQYF.

This clone was seen more than once but under ten times. The chain links TRBV19 to TRBJ1-4, with 9 bases fitting TRBD1. The CDR3 sequence is 18 residues long. Germline values: CDR1 LNHDA, CDR2 SQIVND (reference sequence). V was clipped by 2 bases and J by 0 bases; unmatched bases: 7. Here the CDR3 DNA reads TGTGCCAGTAGTATAAGGGACAGGGCCTATGCAACTAATGAAAAACTGTTTTTT. Translated: CASSIRDRAYATNEKLFF.

On this clone itself: The sample contains more than one DNA sequence encoding this CDR3. The chain uses TRBV18 and TRBJ1-3, with 7 nucleotides matching TRBD1. Germline V gene sequence: CDR1 KGHSH, CDR2 LQKENI. The CDR3 consists of 15 residues. V trimming: 2 bases; J trimming: 0 bases; junction bases outside the gene matches: 1. CDR3 sequence reads: CASSPDRDSGNTIYF. In DNA, the CDR3 is TGTGCCAGCTCACCAGACAGGGACTCTGGAAACACCATATATTTT.

This clone occurred a few times. V is TRBV2 and J is TRBJ2-5; 10 bases fit TRBD1. Germline-derived CDR1 and CDR2 are SNHLY and FYNNEI. Germline trimming cut 3 bases from V and 5 bases from J; bases unmatched to any gene: 6. The CDR3 contains 15 residues. The CDR3 DNA reads as TGTGCCAGCAGTGAGACAGGGGGCGAATATGAGACCCAGTACTTC. Its protein is CASSETGGEYETQYF. Full variable domain (remainder filled in from reference TRBV2 and TRBJ2-5): EPEVTQTPSHQVTQMGQEVILRCVPISNHLYFYWYRQILGQKVEFLVSFYNNEISEKSEIFDDQFSVERPDGSNFTLKIRSTKLEDSAMYFCASSETGGEYETQYFGPGTRLLVL.

The sample holds a few counts of this clone. The J gene is TRBJ2-1, the V gene TRBV5-1, with 8 positions matching TRBD2. The CDR3 sequence is 16 residues long. The V and J ends lost 5 bases and 0 bases, in that order; junction bases with no gene match: 7. CDR1 SGHRS and CDR2 YFSETQ come from the germline V gene. CDR3 nucleotide sequence: TGCGCCAGCAGAACTAGCGGAGGGAGCTCCTACAATGAGCAGTTCTTC. Residues: CASRTSGGSSYNEQFF.

This rearrangement joins TRBV23-1 to TRBJ2-1; 9 nucleotides align to TRBD2. TRBV23-1 is an ORF, and what it does is uncertain. The J segment lost 6 bases and the V segment lost 0 bases, leaving 12 bases of the junction unmatched. The CDR3 sequence is 18 residues long. CDR3 DNA sequence: TGCGCCAGCAGTCAATCAAGGAAGCGGGAGGAAATCTGCAATGAGCAGTTCTTC. As protein: CASSQSRKREEICNEQFF.

This chain links TRBV27 with TRBJ2-3, with TRBD2 matching over 9 bases. V lost 2 bases and J lost 2; bases outside the gene matches: 5. CDR3 length equals 16 residues. CDR1 is MNHEY, CDR2 SMNVEV, per germline (reference sequence). In DNA form, the CDR3 reads TGTGCCAGCAGTTTAATATTAGCGGGAGCCACAGATACGCAGTATTTT. This codes for CASSLILAGATDTQYF.

The chain uses TRBV4-1 and TRBJ1-4; tentative D call: TRBD1 (5 bases). Germline V CDR1 and CDR2: MGHRA, YSYEKL. Trimming pared 3 bases from V and 8 bases from J, leaving 7 bases between. The CDR3 covers 12 residues. The CDR3 here is CASSQGGEKLFF. The CDR3 bases are TGCGCCAGCAGCCAGGGGGGGGAAAAACTGTTTTTT.

CDR3 in amino acids: CAWSVPGWRGEDEQYF. The CDR3 DNA follows: TGTGCCTGGAGTGTACCAGGGTGGCGGGGGGAGGACGAGCAGTACTTC. The rearrangement joins TRBV30 to TRBJ2-7, with TRBD2 matching over 8 bases. The trim removed 0 bases at V and 5 bases at J, leaving 12 bases unmatched. The CDR3 has 16 residues. Germline CDR1 reads GTSNPN; CDR2 reads SVGIG (reference sequence).

The chain has TRBV5-1 and TRBJ1-2; TRBD1 aligns across 9 bases. CDR1 SGHRS and CDR2 YFSETQ come from the germline V gene. CDR3 length equals 17 residues. The V segment lost 4 bases and the J segment 2 bases; nucleotides outside the gene matches: 12. The CDR3 sequence is CASSRSGQGVANYGYTF. CDR3 DNA sequence: TGCGCCAGCAGCCGTTCGGGACAGGGTGTTGCGAACTATGGCTACACCTTC.